This T cell receptor beta chain was found in a study of cytomegalovirus exposure and HLA in healthy donors. General study findings and limits: Beyond CMV serostatus, there was no information to go on about immune exposure.

As to this clone: No antigen is known for it.

The PCR contained 60 Vbeta and 13 Jbeta primers. Generated by immunoSEQ multiplex PCR, the TCRdb table keeps only in-frame clones and is missing some. The sample lists roughly 120,000 clones; about 78% were seen once. Trimming took off 2 bases at V and 1 base at J, with 8 bases between the two ends. Looked up from germline, CDR1 is SGHNT and CDR2 is YYREEE (reference sequence). The CDR3 sequence is 14 residues long. The source of this sequence is a middle-aged woman in good health and CMV-seropositive. The V and J genes are TRBV5-4 and TRBJ2-3; D call uncertain. The sample consisted of PBMCs. CDR3 sequence (DNA): TGTGCCAGCAGCTTAGAGCAGGGCACAGATACGCAGTATTTT. Its protein product is CASSLEQGTDTQYF.